The entry below gives a single T cell receptor (beta chain) sequence along with its context. What it binds is not known. Regarding time point: cycle 4 day 1 (C4D1), after 6 weeks of nivolumab. Each patient's relapse followed autologous stem cell transplantation, and brentuximab vedotin exposure varied. Sequenced by immunoSEQ multiplex PCR; TCRdb stores in-frame clones only, minus some. The sample has over 25,000 clones; about 72% are singletons. These data originate in a study of PD-1 blockade in classical Hodgkin lymphoma. About the study: Once every 2 weeks, patients received intravenous nivolumab at 3 mg/kg. Overall study findings and caveats: Diversity similar to that of newly diagnosed patients was seen at baseline in complete responders. Reported baseline diversity: healthy donors highest, relapsed/refractory patients lowest. Excluded were patients who started nivolumab under 1 year after ASCT, a group that had lower diversity.

Trimming cost V 4 bases and J 10 bases, with 11 bases left between them. The length of the CDR3 is 12 residues. In germline, CDR1 is SGHTA, CDR2 FQGNSA. The origin of this receptor is a human donor with classical Hodgkin lymphoma. The specimen was peripheral blood mononuclear cells (PBMCs), collected before the fourth cycle of nivolumab. The chain carries TRBV7-2 and TRBJ2-1; unclear D gene. CDR3 protein: CASSSDGREQFF. CDR3 DNA sequence: TGTGCCAGCAGCTCAGACGGACGGGAGCAGTTCTTC.